Below are 18 T cell receptor beta chains sequenced from a single sample in a study of CD4+ T cells in melanoma. The protocol was immunoSEQ multiplex PCR, while the TCRdb copy is restricted to in-frame clones and leaves out a portion. The sample yields some 120,000 clones, around 93% seen once. The sequenced sample consisted of peripheral blood. The source is a human donor with melanoma.

The chain carries TRBV9 and TRBJ2-2; 11 bases line up with TRBD2. The CDR3 consists of 16 residues. With V trimmed by 0 bases and J by 4 bases, 2 bases remained unmatched. Per the germline V gene, CDR1 is SGDLS and CDR2 is YYNGEE. The CDR3 bases are TGTGCCAGCAGCGTAGCGGGGACTAGCGGCACCGGGGAGCTGTTTTTT. This translates into CASSVAGTSGTGELFF.

The chain uses TRBV5-8 and TRBJ1-5; unclear D gene. Trimming removed 5 bases from V and 0 bases from J, with 15 bases in between. CDR3 size: 16 residues. From germline, CDR1 is SGHTS and CDR2 YDEGEE. As DNA, the CDR3 is TGTGCCAGCAGGCGGTTAGGACGGTCTAGCAATCAGCCCCAGCATTTT. The encoded protein is CASRRLGRSSNQPQHF.

The rearrangement links TRBV6-1 to TRBJ1-6; possible D gene TRBD1, 5 bases. CDR3 length equals 14 residues. Germline CDR1 is MNHNS and CDR2 is SASEGT. The ends were cut back, 8 bases at V and 0 bases at J, with 8 bases in the middle. The CDR3 is CASRGSSYNSPLHF. CDR3 bases: TGTGCCAGCCGGGGCAGCTCCTATAATTCACCCCTCCACTTT.

This chain joins TRBV7-9 and TRBJ1-1; D gene ambiguous. The germline V gene encodes CDR1 SEHNR and CDR2 FQNEAQ (reference sequence). This CDR3 is 14 amino acids long. Trimming pared 8 bases from V and 1 base from J, leaving 14 bases between. This CDR3 is CASPYEVSNTEAFF. In DNA form, the CDR3 reads TGTGCCAGCCCTTACGAAGTCTCGAACACTGAAGCTTTCTTT.

The chain has TRBV7-2 and TRBJ2-3; 16 bases are shared with TRBD2. The CDR3 covers 18 residues. J gave up 4 bases and V 4 bases, and 8 bases lay outside the gene matches. The germline gives CDR1 SGHTA, CDR2 FQGNSA. In nucleotides, the CDR3 is TGTGCCAGCAGCTCTAAACCGGGACTAGCGGGGGGGGCAGATACGCAGTATTTT. Translated, it gives CASSSKPGLAGGADTQYF.

In this sample, this clone turned up once. This chain links TRBV28 with TRBJ1-4; D remains ambiguous. This CDR3 region has 17 residues. The ends were cut back, 1 base at V and 0 bases at J, with 12 bases in the middle. Germline-derived CDR1 and CDR2 are MDHEN and SYDVKM. The CDR3 region is CASSLSQEGTTNEKLFF. In nucleotides, the CDR3 is TGTGCCAGCAGTTTATCCCAGGAGGGTACAACTAATGAAAAACTGTTTTTT.

The chain joins TRBV7-2 to TRBJ1-6; no clear D gene. This CDR3 region has 16 residues. V gave up 1 base and J gave up 2 bases, with 9 bases separating them. The germline CDR1 and CDR2 sequences are SGHTA and FQGNSA. The CDR3 nucleotides are TGTGCCAGCAGCTTAGTTGGCAGTACCTATAATTCACCCCTCCACTTT. Amino acid sequence: CASSLVGSTYNSPLHF.

The V and J genes are TRBV29-1 and TRBJ2-3; D ambiguous. The CDR3 has 10 amino acids. Germline V CDR1 and CDR2: SQVTM, ANQGSEA. With 3 bases removed from V and 5 bases from J, the gap between germline ends came to 3 bases. This CDR3 is CSVEGDTQYF. CDR3 nucleotides: TGCAGCGTTGAGGGAGATACGCAGTATTTT.

V gene TRBV10-3 combines with J gene TRBJ2-7; tentative D call: TRBD2 (5 bases). In germline, CDR1 is ENHRY, CDR2 SYGVKD. The germline V and J ends were trimmed by 2 bases and 0 bases, with 8 bases remaining between them. This CDR3 spans 14 amino acids. CDR3 amino acids: CAISEGLDSYEQYF. DNA for the CDR3: TGTGCCATCAGTGAGGGACTTGACTCCTACGAGCAGTACTTC.

The V and J genes are TRBV5-1 and TRBJ1-5; tentative D call: TRBD1 (5 bases). The CDR3 has 15 amino acids. The germline gives CDR1 SGHRS, CDR2 YFSETQ. Trimming removed 0 bases from V and 5 bases from J, with 12 bases in between. In DNA form, the CDR3 reads TGCGCCAGCAGCTTGGCCGGGGGACGGGATCAGCCCCAGCATTTT. Protein: CASSLAGGRDQPQHF.

The chain carries TRBV7-2 and TRBJ1-5; 10 nucleotides line up with TRBD1. The germline V gene encodes CDR1 SGHTA and CDR2 FQGNSA. The CDR3 sequence is 15 residues long. Trimming at V came to 5 bases and at J to 3 bases, leaving 4 bases not matched to a gene. The CDR3 loop reads CASSRDRGPNQPQHF. The CDR3 nucleotides read TGTGCCAGCAGCCGGGACAGGGGTCCCAATCAGCCCCAGCATTTT.

This chain uses TRBV29-1 with TRBJ2-7; D possibly corresponds to TRBD2 (7 bases). This CDR3 contains 13 residues. The germline V gene has CDR1 SQVTM and CDR2 ANQGSEA. The ends were cut back, 6 bases at V and 4 bases at J, with 16 bases in the middle. Here the CDR3 reads CSVQQGGGYEQYF. DNA for the CDR3: TGCAGCGTCCAACAGGGAGGGGGGTACGAGCAGTACTTC.

This chain links TRBV6-6 with TRBJ2-7; 8 positions agree with TRBD1. In germline, CDR1 is MNHNY, CDR2 SVGAGI (reference sequence). V lost 6 bases to trimming and J lost 4 bases; unmatched junction nucleotides: 8. CDR3 length equals 14 residues. The CDR3 reads CASSPGQVAYEQYF. In nucleotides, the CDR3 is TGTGCCAGCAGCCCGGGACAGGTTGCGTACGAGCAGTACTTC.

This chain connects TRBV7-2 to TRBJ1-1; D unclear. V was shortened by 4 bases and J by 1 base, with 7 bases between the two germline ends. The germline CDR1 and CDR2 sequences are SGHTA and FQGNSA. The CDR3 consists of 13 residues. The CDR3 is CASSSGENTEAFF. The CDR3 DNA is TGTGCCAGCAGCTCCGGGGAGAACACTGAAGCTTTCTTT.

In its sample, this clone was seen once. This chain links TRBV19 with TRBJ2-1, with 8 positions matching TRBD1. Germline V gives CDR1 LNHDA, CDR2 SQIVND (reference sequence). J was trimmed by 4 bases and V by 7 bases; bases with no gene match: 6. The CDR3 loop spans 14 amino acids. DNA for the CDR3: TGTGCCAGTACCCGGACAGGGAGGTACAATGAGCAGTTCTTC. Encoded protein: CASTRTGRYNEQFF.

The chain recombines TRBV18 with TRBJ2-7; 11 positions agree with TRBD2. Trimming at V came to 5 bases and at J to 0 bases, leaving 3 bases not matched to a gene. CDR1 KGHSH and CDR2 LQKENI come from the germline V gene. The CDR3 runs 15 residues. The CDR3, as DNA: TGTGCCAGCTCAGGGACTAGCGGCAACTCCTACGAGCAGTACTTC. This gives the protein CASSGTSGNSYEQYF.

The chain has TRBV27 and TRBJ2-2; 7 bases fit TRBD2. This CDR3 region has 15 residues. Germline CDR1 reads MNHEY; CDR2 reads SMNVEV (reference sequence). The V gene end was trimmed by 2 bases and the J gene end by 3 bases; junction bases not matched to a gene: 3. CDR3 in DNA: TGTGCCAGCAGTTTAGGGGGGGGGTACACCGGGGAGCTGTTTTTT. Protein product: CASSLGGGYTGELFF.

V and J are TRBV4-3 and TRBJ1-3; D call uncertain. Trimming left V 4 bases short and J 0 bases short, with 10 bases between. Germline V CDR1 and CDR2: LGHNA, YSLEER. This CDR3 region has 15 residues. CDR3 bases: TGCGCCAGCAGCCCCCGGGATAGCTCTGGAAACACCATATATTTT. Its translation is CASSPRDSSGNTIYF.